This entry lists 12 T cell receptor beta chains sequenced from one sample in a study of cytomegalovirus exposure and HLA in healthy donors. The PCR made use of 60 Vbeta and 13 Jbeta primers. Here immunoSEQ multiplex PCR was the method, and the copy in TCRdb shows in-frame clones only, minus some. The table includes some 170,000 clones, around 80% detected once. Material: PBMCs. The origin of the receptors is a girl between 10 and 17 years old in good health and CMV-seropositive.

The chain employs TRBV7-2 and TRBJ1-2, with D perhaps matching TRBD1 (6 bases). Germline V gene sequence: CDR1 SGHTA, CDR2 FQGNSA. CDR3 length: 16 amino acids. The ends were cut back, 4 bases at V and 4 bases at J, with 19 bases in the middle. The CDR3 is CASSSWPRGRGYGYTF. CDR3 in DNA: TGTGCCAGCAGCTCTTGGCCCAGGGGCAGGGGCTATGGCTACACCTTC. Looking up the rest from reference TRBV7-2 and TRBJ1-2 gives the full variable domain: GAGVSQSPSNKVTEKGKDVELRCDPISGHTALYWYRQSLGQGLEFLIYFQGNSAPDKSGLPSDRFSAERTGGSVSTLTIQRTQQEDSAVYLCASSSWPRGRGYGYTFGSGTRLTVV.

This clone was counted a few times. V gene TRBV5-4 combines with J gene TRBJ2-7; 8 bases are shared with TRBD1. J lost 6 bases, V lost 4 bases, and 12 bases had no gene match. Germline CDR1 SGHNT, CDR2 YYREEE (reference sequence). CDR3 size: 15 residues. CDR3 amino acids: CASSISGGAGVEQYF. The CDR3 nucleotides read TGTGCCAGCAGCATATCAGGGGGCGCGGGTGTCGAGCAGTACTTC.

The chain joins TRBV6-1 to TRBJ1-1, with a possible D match to TRBD1 (5 bases). The CDR3 sequence is 13 residues long. Trimming stripped 1 base from V and 3 bases from J, with 6 bases between. Looked up from germline, CDR1 is MNHNS and CDR2 is SASEGT. DNA for the CDR3: TGTGCCAGCAGTGAAGGGGGCCACACTGAAGCTTTCTTT. The encoded protein is CASSEGGHTEAFF.

V and J are TRBV6-5 and TRBJ2-3; 9 positions agree with TRBD2. Germline CDR1 reads MNHEY; CDR2 reads SVGAGI. The V and J ends lost 6 bases and 3 bases, in that order; junction bases with no gene match: 7. The CDR3 sequence is 15 residues long. In DNA form, the CDR3 reads TGTGCCAGCAGGGAGCGGGAGGTCGGTACAGATACGCAGTATTTT. It is translated as CASREREVGTDTQYF.

This chain links TRBV21-1 with TRBJ1-1; TRBD1, the D gene given by the table, was not confirmed from the DNA. TRBV21-1 is a pseudogene. The CDR3 has 13 residues. The CDR3 bases are TGTGCCAGCAGACTCTTACAGGGAACTGAAGCTTTCTTT. Its translation is CASRLLQGTEAFF.

This chain connects TRBV23-1 to TRBJ2-3, with TRBD1 matching 7 bases. TRBV23-1 belongs to the ORF category, with a function that is uncertain. CDR3 length: 23 amino acids. With 4 bases clipped from V and 3 bases from J, the junction kept 31 bases outside the gene matches. The CDR3 spells CASSRSLFKDRRSGFESTDTQYF. The CDR3 nucleotides read TGCGCCAGCAGTCGAAGCCTCTTCAAGGACAGGAGGTCTGGTTTCGAGTCAACAGATACGCAGTATTTT.

The chain links TRBV4-1 to TRBJ1-2; 8 nucleotides match TRBD1. The CDR3 is made up of 16 amino acids. CDR1 MGHRA and CDR2 YSYEKL come from the germline V gene. J gave up 4 bases and V 2 bases, and 9 bases lay outside the gene matches. The DNA for the CDR3 is TGCGCCAGCAGCCAAACGACAGGGGAGATGGGCTATGGCTACACCTTC. Translated, it gives CASSQTTGEMGYGYTF.

This clone is a singleton in its sample. This chain joins TRBV4-3 and TRBJ2-1; 8 bases align to TRBD2. The CDR3 has 15 residues. V trimming: 4 bases; J trimming: 0 bases; junction bases outside the gene matches: 2. Germline values: CDR1 LGHNA, CDR2 YSLEER. As DNA, the CDR3 is TGCGCCAGCAGCCCCAGCGGGGGCTCCTACAATGAGCAGTTCTTC. Protein sequence: CASSPSGGSYNEQFF.

This rearrangement joins TRBV27 to TRBJ1-4; D may be TRBD1 (5 bases). V lost 5 bases, J lost 6 bases, and 19 bases lay in between. The CDR3 totals 16 residues. Germline assignment: CDR1 MNHEY and CDR2 SMNVEV (reference sequence). The CDR3 here is CASSPQMPGGDEKLFF. DNA for the CDR3: TGTGCCAGCAGTCCCCAGATGCCCGGGGGGGATGAAAAACTGTTTTTT.

The rearrangement uses TRBV7-9 and TRBJ2-7; 9 bases are shared with TRBD1. J lost 5 bases, V lost 5 bases, and 13 bases had no gene match. The CDR3 consists of 16 residues. Germline CDR1 and CDR2: SEHNR and FQNEAQ (reference sequence). CDR3 nucleotides: TGTGCCAGCAGCCGCTCGACCGGGACAGGGAACCACGAGCAGTACTTC. This gives the protein CASSRSTGTGNHEQYF. Drawing the rest from reference TRBV7-9 and TRBJ2-7, the complete variable domain is DTGVSQNPRHKITKRGQNVTFRCDPISEHNRLYWYRQTLGQGPEFLTYFQNEAQLEKSRLLSDRFSAERPKGSFSTLEIQRTEQGDSAMYLCASSRSTGTGNHEQYFGPGTRLTVT.

V and J are TRBV4-2 and TRBJ1-4; 7 positions match TRBD1. Germline V CDR1 and CDR2: LGHNA, YNFKEQ. This CDR3 has 15 residues. Germline trimming cut 2 bases from V and 8 bases from J; bases unmatched to any gene: 8. The CDR3 loop reads CASSQSTRTGEKLFF. The CDR3 region has the DNA TGTGCCAGCAGCCAATCGACCCGGACAGGCGAAAAACTGTTTTTT.

This clone has just one count. The V call is TRBV7-9, the J call TRBJ1-2; D ambiguous. The germline gives CDR1 SEHNR, CDR2 FQNEAQ (reference sequence). Trimming removed 3 bases at V and 9 bases at J, with 23 bases between. This CDR3 contains 16 residues. CDR3 bases: TGTGCCAGCAGCTTTCGATCTTCAATCATCCGGTCTAGCTACACCTTC. Its protein is CASSFRSSIIRSSYTF.